A single sample gave rise to the 24 T cell receptor beta chains below, sequenced in a study of patients and donors after allogeneic stem cell transplantation. Via MiXCR, TCRdb re-called the RT-PCR reads, giving one row per CDR3 protein. The table has some 150,000 distinct CDR3 sequences, roughly two fifths seen once. Source material: blood, either unsorted or a sorted T cell fraction (not recorded which). The source is a human donor who was either an allogeneic HSCT recipient or a stem cell or donor lymphocyte infusion donor (not recorded which). It is not recorded whose cells these are; they may come from a transplant donor.

V is TRBV29-1 and J is TRBJ1-3; D is ambiguous. Germline CDR1 and CDR2: SQVTM and ANQGSEA. There are 13 residues in the CDR3. V was cut by 2 bases and J by 4 bases, with 9 bases left in between. CDR3 sequence (DNA): TGCAGCGTTGAAAAGGCCTCAGGAAACACCATATATTTT. Residues: CSVEKASGNTIYF.

This clonotype was recorded a few times. The chain has TRBV20-1 and TRBJ1-6; D may be TRBD1 (5 bases). Germline-derived CDR1 and CDR2 are DFQATT and SNEGSKA (reference sequence). Trimming cost V 0 bases and J 7 bases, with 10 bases left between them. This CDR3 region has 14 residues. The CDR3 protein is CSAREGGENSPLHF. The CDR3 nucleotides read TGCAGTGCTAGAGAGGGGGGGGAAAATTCACCCCTCCACTTT.

J is TRBJ2-7 and V is TRBV28, with 9 bases identical to TRBD1. This CDR3 has 15 amino acids. Trimming took 5 bases from V and 2 from J; bases not matched to a gene: 7. CDR1 and CDR2 from the germline V gene are MDHEN and SYDVKM. The CDR3 loop is CASSEQGAQTYEQYF. The CDR3 coding sequence is TGTGCCAGCAGTGAACAGGGGGCGCAGACCTACGAGCAGTACTTC.

This clonotype was counted only a few times. V and J are TRBV20-1 and TRBJ1-2; tentative D call: TRBD1 (5 bases). The germline gives CDR1 DFQATT, CDR2 SNEGSKA (reference sequence). The V end lost 1 base, the J end lost 0 bases, and 9 bases lay between the germline ends. This CDR3 is built from 14 residues. CDR3 sequence: CSARVGTANYGYTF. For the CDR3, the DNA is TGCAGTGCTAGAGTAGGGACCGCTAACTATGGCTACACCTTC.

The sample holds a few counts of this clonotype. V gene TRBV7-8 combines with J gene TRBJ1-1, with 9 bases lining up with TRBD1. Per germline, CDR1 SGHVS and CDR2 FQNEAQ. This CDR3 contains 16 residues. J gave up 7 bases and V 1 base, and 10 bases lay outside the gene matches. The CDR3 coding sequence is TGTGCCAGCAGCTTAGGTACACAGGGGGCGCTTGGTGAAGCTTTCTTT. Translating it yields CASSLGTQGALGEAFF. The full variable domain, rest sourced from reference TRBV7-8 and TRBJ1-1, is GAGVSQSPRYKVAKRGQDVALRCDPISGHVSLFWYQQALGQGPEFLTYFQNEAQLDKSGLPSDRFFAERPEGSVSTLKIQRTQQEDSAVYLCASSLGTQGALGEAFFGQGTRLTVV.

The chain combines TRBV6-5 with TRBJ1-6, with TRBD1 identical over 10 bases. J was trimmed by 4 bases and V by 6 bases; bases with no gene match: 9. This CDR3 has 17 amino acids. The V gene's germline CDR1 is MNHEY and CDR2 SVGAGI. Written as DNA, the CDR3 is TGTGCCAGCAGCCGGGGACAGGGGATATCATATAATTCACCCCTCCACTTT. Encoded protein: CASSRGQGISYNSPLHF.

The V gene is TRBV12-3 or TRBV12-4, the J gene TRBJ1-4; TRBD1 is a possible D gene (6 bases). The CDR3 spans 22 residues. V was shortened by 0 bases and J by 0 bases, with 26 bases between the two germline ends. CDR3 protein: CASSLADRGGAVPTATNEKLFF. CDR3 DNA: TGTGCCAGCAGTTTAGCGGATCGGGGGGGCGCTGTACCCACAGCAACTAATGAAAAACTGTTTTTT.

The sample holds a few counts of this clonotype. V usage is TRBV29-1 and J usage is TRBJ2-2; 7 bases align to TRBD1. After removal of 7 bases from V and 4 bases from J, the junction contained 9 bases not matched to a gene. The germline gives CDR1 SQVTM, CDR2 ANQGSEA. CDR3 length: 14 residues. CDR3 region: CSARTGQITGELFF. The CDR3 nucleotides are TGCAGCGCTCGGACAGGACAAATCACCGGGGAGCTGTTTTTT.

The rearrangement links TRBV4-2 to TRBJ1-4; unclear D gene. V was shortened by 1 base and J by 1 base, with 7 bases between the two germline ends. Germline CDR1 is LGHNA and CDR2 is YNFKEQ. The CDR3 totals 15 residues. CDR3 nucleotides: TGTGCCAGCAGCCAAGCCTGGGGAACTAATGAAAAACTGTTTTTT. It codes for CASSQAWGTNEKLFF.

This clonotype was observed a handful of times. The rearrangement joins TRBV12-3 or TRBV12-4 to TRBJ1-3; D is uncertain. V lost 7 bases and J lost 0, with 13 bases in between. The CDR3 loop spans 15 amino acids. As DNA, the CDR3 is TGTGCCAGCACCACTTCCGTCGTCTCTGGAAACACCATATATTTT. Translating it yields CASTTSVVSGNTIYF.

V gene TRBV12-3 or TRBV12-4 combines with J gene TRBJ1-5; a possible D gene is TRBD1 (6 bases). This CDR3 spans 16 amino acids. Trimming cost V 0 bases and J 6 bases, with 15 bases left between them. CDR3 DNA: TGTGCCAGCAGTTTAGCGCTCAGGGGAGGGGGTCAGCCCCAGCATTTT. The encoded protein is CASSLALRGGGQPQHF.

This clonotype was seen only a few times. J is TRBJ1-3 and V is TRBV7-9, with D tentatively TRBD1 (5 bases). This CDR3 is built from 16 residues. Trimming removed 5 bases at V and 0 bases at J, with 14 bases between. Germline CDR1 SEHNR, CDR2 FQNEAQ (reference sequence). This CDR3 is CASSPGPLSSGNTIYF. As DNA, the CDR3 is TGTGCCAGCAGCCCAGGGCCCCTGTCCTCTGGAAACACCATATATTTT.

This chain uses TRBV4-2 with TRBJ2-3; the match to TRBD2 covers 10 bases. Germline CDR1 is LGHNA and CDR2 is YNFKEQ. J was trimmed by 2 bases and V by 0 bases; bases with no gene match: 11. The length of the CDR3 is 19 residues. CDR3 coding DNA: TGTGCCAGCAGCCAAGATGCCCCTCCGCTAGCGGGGGCCACAGATACGCAGTATTTT. It encodes CASSQDAPPLAGATDTQYF.

The chain couples TRBV12-3 or TRBV12-4 to TRBJ2-1; 13 bases agree with TRBD2. J lost 10 bases, V lost 6 bases, and 6 bases had no gene match. This CDR3 has 14 amino acids. The CDR3 DNA is TGTGCCAGCAGCGGGACTAGCGGGGAGAGGGAGCAGTTCTTC. Residues: CASSGTSGEREQFF.

In its sample, this clonotype was seen a few times. V gene TRBV7-8 combines with J gene TRBJ1-6; D gene uncertain. The CDR3 runs 14 residues. With 4 bases removed from V and 10 bases from J, the gap between germline ends came to 14 bases. The V gene's germline CDR1 is SGHVS and CDR2 FQNEAQ. The CDR3 sequence: CASSSTRRRSPLHF. CDR3 nucleotides: TGTGCCAGCAGCTCTACCCGACGGAGGTCACCCCTCCACTTT. Variable domain in full (rest from reference TRBV7-8 and TRBJ1-6): GAGVSQSPRYKVAKRGQDVALRCDPISGHVSLFWYQQALGQGPEFLTYFQNEAQLDKSGLPSDRFFAERPEGSVSTLKIQRTQQEDSAVYLCASSSTRRRSPLHFGNGTRLTVT.

This clonotype was counted only a few times. The chain joins TRBV5-8 to TRBJ2-5; 8 bases are a match to TRBD1. V was clipped by 4 bases and J by 4 bases; unmatched bases: 12. CDR3 size: 16 residues. Germline CDR1 SGHTS, CDR2 YDEGEE. The CDR3 coding sequence is TGTGCCAGCAGCCCGGACAGGGCTGGGACGGGAGAGACCCAGTACTTC. This encodes CASSPDRAGTGETQYF.

This chain connects TRBV6-5 to TRBJ2-3, with 11 positions matching TRBD2. The trim removed 6 bases at V and 2 bases at J, leaving 7 bases unmatched. This CDR3 is built from 16 residues. Germline CDR1 is MNHEY and CDR2 is SVGAGI. CDR3 sequence: CASRLTSGAFTDTQYF. The CDR3 DNA follows: TGTGCCAGCAGACTGACTAGCGGGGCTTTCACAGATACGCAGTATTTT.

The chain couples TRBV6-1 to TRBJ1-1; perhaps TRBD1 as D (5 bases). Deletions cut 4 bases from V and 9 bases from J, with 12 bases between. This CDR3 is 12 amino acids long. Germline V gene data show CDR1 as MNHNS and CDR2 as SASEGT. This chain's CDR3 is CASSGTGRQAFF. CDR3 DNA sequence: TGTGCCAGCAGTGGTACAGGACGTCAAGCTTTCTTT.

The chain combines TRBV6-4 with TRBJ1-5; D gene uncertain. This CDR3 is 13 amino acids long. The germline V gene has CDR1 MRHNA and CDR2 SNTAGT. V was cut by 2 bases and J by 5 bases, with 7 bases left in between. CDR3 protein: CASSDPGDQPQHF. The CDR3 region has the DNA TGTGCCAGCAGTGACCCGGGAGATCAGCCCCAGCATTTT.

The chain carries TRBV27 and TRBJ1-4; D is ambiguous. Germline CDR1 MNHEY, CDR2 SMNVEV (reference sequence). This CDR3 is built from 16 residues. Trimming stripped 4 bases from V and 7 bases from J, with 19 bases between. The CDR3 DNA follows: TGTGCCAGCAGTTCCTCCTTTTGGGGAGTGGGTGAAAAACTGTTTTTT. This translates into CASSSSFWGVGEKLFF. The entire variable domain, with the rest obtained from reference TRBV27 and TRBJ1-4, is as follows: EAQVTQNPRYLITVTGKKLTVTCSQNMNHEYMSWYRQDPGLGLRQIYYSMNVEVTDKGDVPEGYKVSRKEKRNFPLILESPSPNQTSLYFCASSSSFWGVGEKLFFGSGTQLSVL.

This clonotype was recorded only once. V gene TRBV29-1 combines with J gene TRBJ1-1; D possibly corresponds to TRBD1 (6 bases). V lost 7 bases and J 1 base, leaving 13 bases between the germline ends. There are 13 residues in the CDR3. Germline V gene data show CDR1 as SQVTM and CDR2 as ANQGSEA. As DNA, the CDR3 is TGCAGCGCCTACAGGGTGGAGAACACTGAAGCTTTCTTT. Translated, it gives CSAYRVENTEAFF.

The genes are TRBV12-3 or TRBV12-4 and TRBJ2-6, with D unclear. Deletions cut 6 bases from V and 4 bases from J, with 10 bases between. The CDR3 runs 14 residues. The CDR3 loop reads CASSATAGANVLTF. In nucleotides, the CDR3 is TGTGCCAGCAGCGCAACAGCCGGGGCCAACGTCCTGACTTTC.

The chain uses TRBV12-3 or TRBV12-4 and TRBJ1-4; the D gene is possibly TRBD1 (5 bases). CDR3 length equals 16 residues. Trimming pared 6 bases from V and 6 bases from J, leaving 20 bases between. This CDR3 is CASSEGRSEAYEKLFF. CDR3 bases: TGTGCCAGCAGCGAGGGACGCTCGGAGGCTTATGAAAAACTGTTTTTT.

This clonotype was seen repeatedly, ten times or more. The genes are TRBV7-8 and TRBJ1-3; no clear D. The CDR3 is 15 residues long. V was pared by 6 bases and J by 0 bases, with 12 bases between. Per germline, CDR1 SGHVS and CDR2 FQNEAQ. DNA of the CDR3: TGTGCCAGCAGTGATCGACGGATCTCTGGAAACACCATATATTTT. As protein: CASSDRRISGNTIYF.